The rows below give T cell receptor beta chains drawn from one sample of a study of T cell responses to AZD1222 COVID-19 vaccine. Profiled with immunoSEQ multiplex PCR; TCRdb holds only in-frame clones, not every one. The table shows 100,000 to 150,000 clones, with 88% occurring only once. Specimen: peripheral blood, collected on day 0 of AZD1222 vaccination. Receptors originate from an adult in good health. CDR3s include the opening cysteine and the closing phenylalanine or tryptophan. Each record gives: clone size, J gene, CDR3 length, V gene, D gene, CDR3 protein, CDR3 DNA. A D gene is named only where the DNA matches it firmly. Rows give clone size only sometimes, using once, few, many, or a class for an expanded clone.

. TRBJ2-7 14 TRBV24-1 . CATSDASVPYEQYF TGTGCCACCAGTGATGCTAGCGTCCCCTACGAGCAGTACTTC
. TRBJ1-4 11 TRBV20-1 TRBD1 CSARYQPGQLF TGCAGTGCTAGATACCAACCGGGACAGCTTTTT
. TRBJ2-6 15 TRBV19 . CASSIVGAGANVLTF TGTGCCAGTAGTATCGTGGGGGCTGGGGCCAACGTCCTGACTTTC
. TRBJ2-7 17 TRBV6-2/TRBV6-3 TRBD2 CASSYGPGLAGRYEQYF TGTGCCAGCAGTTACGGGCCCGGACTAGCGGGCCGCTACGAGCAGTACTTC
. TRBJ2-4 15 TRBV7-2 . CASSSRGVSKNIQYF TGTGCCAGCAGCTCCCGAGGGGTATCCAAAAACATTCAGTACTTC
. TRBJ1-1 13 TRBV6-5 . CASSYSKTTEAFF TGTGCCAGCAGTTACTCAAAGACCACTGAAGCTTTCTTT
. TRBJ2-4 14 TRBV14 . CASSQGRAKNIQYF TGTGCCAGCAGCCAGGGGCGAGCCAAAAACATTCAGTACTTC
. TRBJ2-1 16 TRBV18 TRBD2 CASSSPTSASYNEQFF TGTGCCAGCTCATCGCCGACTAGCGCGTCCTACAATGAGCAGTTCTTC
. TRBJ2-1 15 TRBV9 . CASSVTGSRYNEQFF TGTGCCAGCAGCGTAACTGGGTCCCGATACAATGAGCAGTTCTTC
. TRBJ2-5 15 TRBV5-4 . CASSRQKSYQETQYF TGTGCCAGCAGCCGACAGAAAAGTTACCAAGAGACCCAGTACTTC
. TRBJ2-1 15 TRBV24-1 TRBD2 CATSEGLADYNEQFF TGTGCCACCAGTGAGGGACTAGCGGACTACAATGAGCAGTTCTTC
. TRBJ1-5 14 TRBV10-3 . CAISESSGNQPQHF TGTGCCATCAGTGAGTCATCCGGGAATCAGCCCCAGCATTTT
. TRBJ2-7 15 TRBV4-3 . CASSQGRGPIYEQYF TGCGCCAGCAGCCAAGGGAGGGGCCCCATCTACGAGCAGTACTTC
once TRBJ2-6 16 TRBV7-9 . CASSLVQSSGANVLTF TGTGCCAGCAGCTTAGTACAGAGCTCTGGGGCCAACGTCCTGACTTTC
few TRBJ1-4 17 TRBV7-8 . CASSLASGGTTNEKLFF TGTGCCAGCAGCCTCGCCTCCGGAGGGACAACTAATGAAAAACTGTTTTTT
. TRBJ1-1 13 TRBV27 TRBD1 CASSLRQGPEAFF TGTGCCAGCAGTTTAAGACAGGGTCCTGAAGCTTTCTTT
. TRBJ2-7 16 TRBV5-4 TRBD1 CASSFFPRDRDYEQYF TGTGCCAGCAGCTTTTTTCCCCGGGACAGGGACTACGAGCAGTACTTC
. TRBJ2-3 13 TRBV5-4 . CASSFGGTDTQYF TGTGCCAGCAGCTTCGGGGGTACAGATACGCAGTATTTT
. TRBJ2-2 14 TRBV9 . CASSVGADTGELFF TGTGCCAGCAGCGTAGGGGCAGACACCGGGGAGCTGTTTTTT
few TRBJ1-2 12 TRBV19 TRBD1 CASRTGELGYTF TGTGCCAGTAGGACAGGGGAATTAGGCTACACCTTC
. TRBJ2-3 15 TRBV11-3 TRBD2 CASSLGLAGGGAQYF TGTGCCAGCAGCTTGGGACTAGCGGGGGGTGGGGCGCAGTATTTT
. TRBJ2-7 14 TRBV6-4 . CASSDRAALYEQYF TGTGCCAGCAGTGACAGGGCAGCACTCTACGAGCAGTACTTC
. TRBJ2-7 16 TRBV9 TRBD2 CASSGQGLAGVGEQYF TGTGCCAGCAGCGGTCAGGGGCTAGCGGGAGTGGGTGAGCAGTACTTC
once TRBJ2-3 16 TRBV28 . CASSSPAGTGTDTQYF TGTGCCAGCAGTTCCCCGGCGGGGACGGGCACAGATACGCAGTATTTT
few TRBJ2-2 16 TRBV5-1 . CASSLVPNDGTGELFF TGCGCCAGCAGCTTAGTCCCGAATGACGGGACCGGGGAGCTGTTTTTT
. TRBJ2-2 15 TRBV6-5 . CASSPNGWSAGELFF TGTGCCAGCAGCCCCAATGGTTGGAGCGCCGGGGAGCTGTTTTTT
. TRBJ1-5 14 TRBV19 . CASNHRADNQPQHF TGTGCCAGTAATCATAGGGCGGACAATCAGCCCCAGCATTTT
. TRBJ2-1 15 TRBV7-7 TRBD2 CASSLVFAGGNEQFF TGTGCCAGCAGCTTAGTATTTGCGGGAGGCAATGAGCAGTTCTTC
. TRBJ2-7 13 TRBV29-1 TRBD1 CSVGDRGPYEQYF TGCAGCGTTGGGGACAGGGGGCCCTACGAGCAGTACTTC